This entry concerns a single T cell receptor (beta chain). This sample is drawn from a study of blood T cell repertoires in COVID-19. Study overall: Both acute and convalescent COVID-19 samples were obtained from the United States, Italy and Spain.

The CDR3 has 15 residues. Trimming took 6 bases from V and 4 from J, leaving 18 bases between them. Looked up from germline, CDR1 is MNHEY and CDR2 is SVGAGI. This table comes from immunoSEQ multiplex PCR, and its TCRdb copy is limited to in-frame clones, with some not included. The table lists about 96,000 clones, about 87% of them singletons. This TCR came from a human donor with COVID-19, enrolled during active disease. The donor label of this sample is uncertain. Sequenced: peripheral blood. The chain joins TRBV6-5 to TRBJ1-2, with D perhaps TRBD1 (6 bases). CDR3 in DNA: TGTGCCAGCAGCCTTTTTGGGGGCGCGGTCTATGGCTACACCTTC. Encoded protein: CASSLFGGAVYGYTF.